The rows below give T cell receptor beta chains drawn from one sample of a study of blood T cells in healthy people across ages. Via MiXCR, TCRdb re-called the 5' RACE reads, giving one row per CDR3 protein. The sample has 920,000 or so distinct CDR3 sequences, 45% seen once. Specimen: blood. These receptors all come from a woman aged 60-75 years in good health. The CDR3 runs from the conserved cysteine through the conserved F or W. The D gene is left open where the match is weak. Rows give clone size only sometimes, using once, few, many, or a class for an expanded clone.

clone_size	j_call	v_call	d_call	cdr3_aa	cdr3_nt
NA	TRBJ2-5	TRBV27	TRBD2	CASSSGLAGVSWTQYF	TGTGCCAGCAGTTCGGGACTAGCGGGAGTCTCGTGGACCCAGTACTTC
few	TRBJ2-3	TRBV11-2	NA	CASSDSGASTDTQYF	TGTGCCAGCAGTGACTCTGGGGCTAGCACAGATACGCAGTATTTT
NA	TRBJ1-4	TRBV10-3	NA	CAISSAAGVEKLFF	TGTGCCATCAGTTCGGCGGCAGGGGTCGAAAAACTGTTTTTT
NA	TRBJ2-3	TRBV27	NA	CASSSSGQGADTQYF	TGTGCCAGCAGTTCCTCGGGACAAGGGGCAGATACGCAGTATTTT
NA	TRBJ2-1	TRBV15	TRBD2	CATSNSSGAQFEQFF	TGTGCCACCAGCAACTCTAGCGGGGCTCAATTTGAGCAGTTCTTC
NA	TRBJ2-5	TRBV18	TRBD1	CASSLSLGQGRETQYF	TGTGCCAGCTCACTAAGTTTGGGACAGGGGCGAGAGACCCAGTACTTC
many	TRBJ2-5	TRBV2	NA	CASTSLRPQSTQYF	TGTGCCAGCACCTCGTTACGGCCTCAGTCGACCCAGTACTTC
NA	TRBJ2-3	TRBV28	TRBD2	CASSRGGDDNTQYF	TGTGCCAGCAGTCGGGGGGGGGACGACAATACGCAGTATTTT
NA	TRBJ2-7	TRBV29-1	NA	CSVLENSYEQYF	TGCAGCGTCCTAGAAAACTCCTACGAGCAGTACTTC
NA	TRBJ1-2	TRBV12-3/TRBV12-4	NA	CASVLDRHYGYTF	TGTGCCAGCGTTCTTGACAGGCACTATGGCTACACCTTC
few	TRBJ2-6	TRBV5-1	TRBD2	CASSLRPSLAGDSGANVLTF	TGCGCCAGCAGCCTTAGACCCAGTTTAGCGGGGGACTCTGGGGCCAACGTCCTGACTTTC
NA	TRBJ2-1	TRBV7-2	NA	CASNLAGGNSEQFF	TGTGCCAGCAACTTAGCTGGGGGCAACAGTGAGCAGTTCTTC
NA	TRBJ2-3	TRBV30	NA	CAWSWGDTQYF	TGTGCCTGGAGTTGGGGAGATACGCAGTATTTT
NA	TRBJ2-1	TRBV9	TRBD2	CASSRTAAGNYNEQFF	TGTGCCAGCAGCCGCACAGCAGCGGGAAACTACAATGAGCAGTTCTTC
NA	TRBJ1-1	TRBV29-1	NA	CSVLPVTEAFF	TGCAGCGTCTTACCGGTCACTGAAGCTTTCTTT
NA	TRBJ2-2	TRBV7-3	NA	CASTPREAGELFF	TGTGCCAGCACGCCCCGGGAAGCCGGGGAGCTGTTTTTT
many	TRBJ2-7	TRBV27	NA	CASRNTYEQYF	TGTGCCAGCAGGAACACCTACGAGCAGTACTTC
NA	TRBJ2-4	TRBV3-1	TRBD1	CASSQEDRDIQYF	TGTGCCAGCAGCCAGGAGGACAGGGACATTCAGTACTTC
NA	TRBJ2-7	TRBV20-1	TRBD2	CSARLAGWSSYEQYF	TGCAGTGCTAGGCTAGCGGGATGGAGCTCCTACGAGCAGTACTTC
NA	TRBJ1-2	TRBV16	NA	CASSHPEIGSETYGYTF	TGTGCCAGCAGCCATCCCGAAATCGGGTCTGAAACCTATGGCTACACCTTC
NA	TRBJ2-3	TRBV9	NA	CASSVGTQASTDTQYF	TGTGCCAGCAGCGTGGGGACGCAGGCGTCAACAGATACGCAGTATTTT
once	TRBJ1-2	TRBV28	NA	CAAGYTGIYGYTF	TGTGCCGCAGGCTATACAGGGATCTATGGCTACACCTTC
NA	TRBJ2-3	TRBV6-5	NA	CASSPDPVTDTQYF	TGTGCCAGCAGCCCGGACCCGGTCACAGATACGCAGTATTTT
few	TRBJ2-3	TRBV5-5	TRBD2	CASSRGLAGEDTQYF	TGTGCCAGCAGCCGGGGACTAGCGGGGGAAGATACGCAGTATTTT
many	TRBJ2-1	TRBV20-1	NA	CSARDPGRPGTNHWNEQFF	TGCAGTGCTAGAGATCCGGGGCGGCCCGGGACGAACCATTGGAATGAGCAGTTCTTC
NA	TRBJ1-4	TRBV7-9	TRBD1	CASSYDRGDEKLFF	TGTGCCAGCAGTTACGACAGGGGGGATGAAAAACTGTTTTTT
few	TRBJ2-7	TRBV13	TRBD2	CASSLGVSGTEQYF	TGTGCCAGCAGCTTAGGCGTTAGCGGGACCGAGCAGTACTTC
NA	TRBJ2-3	TRBV5-1	TRBD1	CASSLPQGASTDTQYF	TGCGCCAGCAGCTTGCCACAGGGGGCTAGCACAGATACGCAGTATTTT
NA	TRBJ2-1	TRBV7-9	TRBD2	CASSFTRGGEQFF	TGTGCCAGCAGTTTTACTCGGGGGGGTGAGCAGTTCTTC
few	TRBJ1-1	TRBV6-5	TRBD1	CASSRDRGRSEAFF	TGTGCCAGCAGCCGGGACAGGGGGCGGTCTGAAGCTTTCTTT
NA	TRBJ2-7	TRBV28	TRBD2	CASSETSVSYEQYF	TGTGCCAGCAGTGAGACTAGCGTCTCCTACGAGCAGTACTTC
NA	TRBJ2-4	TRBV7-9	NA	CASSSFLGKNIQYF	TGTGCCAGCAGCTCCTTCTTGGGGAAAAACATTCAGTACTTC
NA	TRBJ2-3	TRBV6-6	TRBD2	CASSYGSSGDLEYF	TGTGCCAGCAGTTACGGGTCTAGCGGGGACCTTGAGTATTTT
NA	TRBJ2-1	TRBV28	TRBD2	CASSSPLAGGYNEQFF	TGTGCCAGCAGTTCTCCCTTAGCGGGAGGGTACAATGAGCAGTTCTTC
NA	TRBJ1-1	TRBV2	NA	CASSLNAQGGTEAFF	TGTGCCAGCAGTTTAAACGCCCAGGGAGGGACTGAAGCTTTCTTT
NA	TRBJ1-4	TRBV5-4	NA	CASSLGPGFLNEKLFF	TGTGCCAGCAGCCTCGGACCGGGATTCCTTAATGAAAAACTGTTTTTT
few	TRBJ2-7	TRBV29-1	NA	CSVLRGSYEQYF	TGCAGCGTTCTCAGGGGTTCGTACGAGCAGTACTTC
NA	TRBJ1-2	TRBV25-1	NA	CASSEGPKKGGYTF	TGTGCCAGCAGTGAAGGACCCAAGAAAGGTGGCTACACCTTC
NA	TRBJ2-5	TRBV5-6	TRBD2	CASSPGGVGETQYF	TGTGCCAGCAGCCCGGGGGGAGTGGGAGAGACCCAGTACTTC
few	TRBJ2-7	TRBV9	TRBD1	CASSTADRGYEQYF	TGTGCCAGCAGCACGGCGGACAGGGGCTACGAGCAGTACTTC
NA	TRBJ2-5	TRBV2	TRBD1	CASAPGQGLPKQYF	TGTGCCAGCGCACCGGGACAGGGGTTGCCTAAGCAGTACTTC
few	TRBJ2-1	TRBV7-8	TRBD2	CASSFRLAGGPEYWYEQFF	TGTGCCAGCAGCTTTAGACTAGCGGGAGGGCCTGAGTACTGGTATGAGCAGTTCTTC
NA	TRBJ2-3	TRBV5-1	TRBD2	CASSPALAGRSTETQYF	TGCGCCAGCAGCCCGGCACTAGCGGGACGAAGCACAGAGACGCAGTATTTT
few	TRBJ2-3	TRBV20-1	TRBD2	CSARAPTSGSADTQYF	TGCAGTGCTAGAGCCCCGACTAGCGGGAGCGCTGATACGCAGTATTTT
few	TRBJ2-7	TRBV18	NA	CASSPPGLRGLYEQYF	TGTGCCAGCTCACCACCAGGGCTCAGAGGGTTATACGAGCAGTACTTC
NA	TRBJ2-7	TRBV10-3	NA	CATQGGSYEQYF	TGTGCCACCCAGGGGGGCTCCTACGAGCAGTACTTC
NA	TRBJ2-7	TRBV5-1	TRBD1	CASSLRGGGREQYF	TGCGCCAGCAGCTTGAGAGGGGGCGGCCGCGAGCAGTACTTC
NA	TRBJ2-3	TRBV29-1	TRBD2	CSALGDVAGYTDTQYF	TGCAGCGCCCTAGGGGACGTAGCGGGCTACACAGATACGCAGTATTTT
few	TRBJ2-3	TRBV10-3	NA	CAISAGQTDTQYF	TGTGCCATCAGTGCCGGACAGACAGATACGCAGTATTTT
NA	TRBJ2-3	TRBV4-1	TRBD2	CASSQDESPTGTSKRDTQYF	TGCGCCAGCAGCCAAGACGAAAGCCCGACCGGGACTAGCAAACGAGATACGCAGTATTTT
NA	TRBJ2-7	TRBV21-1	NA	CASIRRTSGFEQYF	TGTGCCAGTATAAGACGGACTAGCGGGTTCGAGCAGTACTTC
NA	TRBJ1-5	TRBV20-1	TRBD1	CSARGTGDNQPQHF	TGCAGTGCTAGGGGGACAGGGGACAATCAGCCCCAGCATTTT
NA	TRBJ2-7	TRBV3-1	NA	CASSQDRSEEQYF	TGTGCCAGCAGCCAAGATAGGAGTGAGGAGCAGTACTTC
NA	TRBJ2-7	TRBV29-1	TRBD2	CSVSARLAGAPKEQYF	TGCAGCGTCTCGGCCCGACTAGCGGGAGCCCCGAAAGAGCAGTACTTC
many	TRBJ2-4	TRBV27	NA	CASSSPGAKNIQYF	TGTGCCAGCAGTTCCCCCGGAGCCAAAAACATTCAGTACTTC